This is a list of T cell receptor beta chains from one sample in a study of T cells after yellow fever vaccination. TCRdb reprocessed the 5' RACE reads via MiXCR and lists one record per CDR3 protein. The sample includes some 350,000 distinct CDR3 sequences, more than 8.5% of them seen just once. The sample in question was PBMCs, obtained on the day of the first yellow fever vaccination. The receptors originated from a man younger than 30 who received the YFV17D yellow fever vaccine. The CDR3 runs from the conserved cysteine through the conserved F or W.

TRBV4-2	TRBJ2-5	CASSQDPRDGETQYF
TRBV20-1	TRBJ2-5	CSAPGQVQETQYF
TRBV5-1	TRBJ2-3	CASSPGDGALTDTQYF
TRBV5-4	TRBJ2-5	CASSLRLAGGLETQYF
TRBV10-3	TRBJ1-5	CAISESAGQGSNQPQHF
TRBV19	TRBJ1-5	CASVQTGQPQHF
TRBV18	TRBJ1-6	CASSPPPGRADSPLHF
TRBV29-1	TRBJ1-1	CSVHSDMNAEAFF
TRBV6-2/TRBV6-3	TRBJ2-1	CASSYTVTGGGDEQFF
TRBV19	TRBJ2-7	CASSLTTGAGTYEQYF
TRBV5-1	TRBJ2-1	CASSLAAGGVYNEQFF
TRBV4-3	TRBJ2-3	CASSQRGGDTQYF
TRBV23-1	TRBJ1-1	CASSQAVRVREYRRGRTEAFF
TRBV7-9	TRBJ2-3	CASSPGLEGDTQYF
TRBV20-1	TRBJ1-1	CSAPGEGNTEAFF
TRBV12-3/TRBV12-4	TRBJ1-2	CASSPNGGNYGYTF
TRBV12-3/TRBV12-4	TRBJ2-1	CASSAGGFNEQFF
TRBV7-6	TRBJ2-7	CASSSETTGGQYF
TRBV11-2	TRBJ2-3	CASSLDRELDTQYF
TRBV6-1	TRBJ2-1	CASGGGPSSYNEQFF
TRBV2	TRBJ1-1	CASIEGARAFF
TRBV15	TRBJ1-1	CATSSTGQPNTEAFF
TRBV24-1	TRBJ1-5	CATSGTSVGNQPQHF
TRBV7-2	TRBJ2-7	CGSSSGQLSYEQYF
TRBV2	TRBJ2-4	CASSARQVTKNIQYF
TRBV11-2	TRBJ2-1	CASSLRGASGGPSYNEQFF
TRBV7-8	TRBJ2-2	CASSLGADRLLTGELFF
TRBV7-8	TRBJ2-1	CASREEGSYNEQFF
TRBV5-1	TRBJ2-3	CASSLRSTDTQYF
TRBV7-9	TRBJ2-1	CASTVGAYNEQFF
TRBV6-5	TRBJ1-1	CASVGGTEAFF
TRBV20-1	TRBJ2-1	CSARDGQVNNEQFF
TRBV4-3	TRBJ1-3	CASSQVPGGGNTIYF
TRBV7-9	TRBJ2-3	CASSLGSGGLDTQYF
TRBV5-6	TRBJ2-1	CASSLTSGNEQFF
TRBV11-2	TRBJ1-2	CASSQPYRGFNGYTF
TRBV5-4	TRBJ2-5	CASSFWRSETQYF
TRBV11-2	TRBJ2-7	CASSLMGGGFDRGYEQYF
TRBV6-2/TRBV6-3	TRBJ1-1	CASNRRGDYTEAFF
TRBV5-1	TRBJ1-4	CASSLTATNEKLFF
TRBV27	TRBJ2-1	CASSLTGWWNEQFF
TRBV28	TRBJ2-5	CASSLVQTQYF
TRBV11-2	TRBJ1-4	CASSSPPEAGTRLNEKLFF
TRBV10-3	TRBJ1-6	CAIRTGTGGSPLHF
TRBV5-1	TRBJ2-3	CASSPDRDAQYF
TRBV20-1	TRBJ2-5	CSAPPAGGPETQYF
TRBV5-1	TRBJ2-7	CASSLALGAYEQYF
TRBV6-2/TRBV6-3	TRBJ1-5	CATNTGGSQPQHF
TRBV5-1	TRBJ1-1	CASSLAPGSNTEAFF
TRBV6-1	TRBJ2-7	CASIPANTYEQYF
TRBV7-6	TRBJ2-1	CASSLATSGAGSYNEQFF
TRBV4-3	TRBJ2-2	CASSTRIASGELFF
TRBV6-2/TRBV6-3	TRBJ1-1	CASSYSPGNSKGNTEAFF
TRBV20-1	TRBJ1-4	CSASWTATNEKLFF
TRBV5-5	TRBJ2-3	CAISPVVTGSDTQYF
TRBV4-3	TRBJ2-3	CASSQVDIGDRYADTQYF
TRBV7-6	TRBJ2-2	CASSLVQGTAGELFF